This T cell receptor beta chain was identified in a study of T cell changes during pregnancy in multiple sclerosis. The data were produced by immunoSEQ multiplex PCR, yet TCRdb's version contains in-frame clones alone and is incomplete. Of around 69,000 clones listed, roughly 92% were seen once; the top ten hold roughly 2%. Germline CDR1 is SGHTA and CDR2 is FQGTGA. The CDR3 has 13 amino acids. V was cut by 2 bases and J by 3 bases, with 8 bases left in between. The sample was peripheral blood, taken in the third trimester of pregnancy. The receptor comes from a female donor in good health, enrolled as a control in a pregnancy study. The chain recombines TRBV7-3 with TRBJ2-7; D might be TRBD1 (7 bases). The CDR3: CASSLQGGYEQYF. In DNA, the CDR3 is TGTGCCAGCAGCTTACAGGGGGGCTACGAGCAGTACTTC.